The 10 T cell receptor beta chains listed next were all sequenced from one sample in a study of blood T cells in healthy people across ages. With a J-beta primer mix and a sample-barcoded 5' primer, a second PCR ran about 6 to 11 cycles. TCRdb redid the calling of the 5' RACE reads with MiXCR, one entry per CDR3 protein. Counted here are under 1 million distinct CDR3 sequences, approximately 48% occurring once; the ten biggest clones make up roughly 19%. The sample comprised blood. The receptor set was obtained from a man in his 60s in good health.

The V gene is TRBV5-6, the J gene TRBJ1-2; possibly TRBD1 for D (6 bases). Trimming shortened V by 4 bases and J by 8 bases, and 24 bases separated the two germline ends. Germline V CDR1 and CDR2: SGHDT, YYEEEE. The CDR3 contains 16 residues. Written as DNA, the CDR3 is TGTGCCAGCAGCCCCGGGTCCAACAGGGTTGTACGGGGCTACACCTTC. This encodes CASSPGSNRVVRGYTF.

The chain links TRBV2 to TRBJ2-7, with a weak D call TRBD1 (5 bases). V lost 4 bases to trimming and J lost 3 bases, with 10 bases between them. The CDR3 has 13 amino acids. CDR1 and CDR2 from the germline V gene are SNHLY and FYNNEI. Here the CDR3 DNA reads TGTGCCAGCAGTGGAGGACAACGCTACGAGCAGTACTTC. Its protein product is CASSGGQRYEQYF. The complete variable domain, with remaining parts taken from reference TRBV2 and TRBJ2-7, reads EPEVTQTPSHQVTQMGQEVILRCVPISNHLYFYWYRQILGQKVEFLVSFYNNEISEKSEIFDDQFSVERPDGSNFTLKIRSTKLEDSAMYFCASSGGQRYEQYFGPGTRLTVT.

This chain uses TRBV29-1 with TRBJ1-1; D uncertain. The CDR3 sequence is 11 residues long. V was cut by 4 bases and J by 3 bases, with 6 bases left in between. Looked up from germline, CDR1 is SQVTM and CDR2 is ANQGSEA. CDR3 protein: CSVASDTEAFF. CDR3 in DNA: TGCAGCGTTGCGTCCGACACTGAAGCTTTCTTT.

This clonotype was detected a few times. This sequence joins TRBV10-3 and TRBJ2-1; 16 positions agree with TRBD2. This CDR3 has 18 amino acids. Per germline, CDR1 ENHRY and CDR2 SYGVKD. With V trimmed by 10 bases and J by 8 bases, 17 bases remained unmatched. DNA of the CDR3: TGTGCCAGCGGCCCGGGACTAGCGGGGGGGAATAAATCGGATGAGCAGTTCTTC. Amino acids: CASGPGLAGGNKSDEQFF.

The rearrangement uses TRBV5-1 and TRBJ2-1; D is possibly TRBD2 (6 bases). The CDR3 is made up of 13 amino acids. CDR1 SGHRS and CDR2 YFSETQ come from the germline V gene. The ends were cut back, 5 bases at V and 8 bases at J, with 14 bases in the middle. In nucleotides, the CDR3 is TGCGCCAGCAGAACCGGGAGCCTCGATGAGCAGTTCTTC. It yields the protein CASRTGSLDEQFF.

With respect to this clonotype: Relative to the germline gene, one junction end is altered; a read error may explain this. The chain carries TRBV20-1 and TRBJ1-6; no clear D. Germline V gives CDR1 DFQATT, CDR2 SNEGSKA (reference sequence). The CDR3 totals 13 residues. The CDR3 DNA reads TGCAGTGCTAGCGAGACGGCTAATTCACCCCCCCACTTT. Encoded protein: CSASETANSPPHF.

The rearrangement links TRBV12-3 or TRBV12-4 to TRBJ2-5; 7 nucleotides agree with TRBD2. Trimming at V came to 5 bases and at J to 4 bases, leaving 13 bases not matched to a gene. CDR3 length: 16 residues. The CDR3 DNA follows: TGTGCCAGCAGTAACAACCAGCGGGGTGAACGAGAGACCCAGTACTTC. It specifies CASSNNQRGERETQYF.

The chain couples TRBV27 to TRBJ1-5; tentatively, D is TRBD1 (6 bases). Germline V gene sequence: CDR1 MNHEY, CDR2 SMNVEV (reference sequence). The V end lost 5 bases, the J end lost 7 bases, and 27 bases lay between the germline ends. The length of the CDR3 is 18 residues. CDR3 nucleotide sequence: TGTGCCAGCAGTACCACAGGGTACGAACGGAATACGCCCCAGCCCCAGCATTTT. It translates to CASSTTGYERNTPQPQHF.

CDR3 protein: CSARVREGAGNEQFF. The CDR3 DNA reads as TGCAGTGCTAGGGTCAGAGAGGGGGCAGGCAATGAGCAGTTCTTC. The chain has TRBV20-1 and TRBJ2-1, with 7 bases fitting TRBD1. Looked up from germline, CDR1 is DFQATT and CDR2 is SNEGSKA (reference sequence). The J segment lost 6 bases and the V segment lost 3 bases, leaving 11 bases of the junction unmatched. The CDR3 is 15 residues long.

This clonotype was counted only a few times. V gene TRBV13 combines with J gene TRBJ2-7, with 13 bases lining up with TRBD2. This CDR3 spans 15 amino acids. V was pared by 5 bases and J by 6 bases, with 7 bases of the junction left unmatched. From germline, CDR1 is PRHDT and CDR2 FYEKMQ (reference sequence). CDR3 DNA: TGTGCCAGCAGCGCAGGGACTAGCGGGGAACGCGAGCAGTACTTC. Translating it yields CASSAGTSGEREQYF.